The 6 T cell receptor beta chains below come from one sample, sequenced in a study of regulatory T cells in long-lasting Graves disease. In building TCR beta libraries, iRepertoire HTBI primers were used together with Arm-PCR of CDR3 regions. TCRdb reprocessed the multiplex PCR reads via MiXCR and lists one record per CDR3 protein. Of 450,000 to 700,000 distinct CDR3 sequences in the sample, approximately 13% were seen once. Time point denoted: newly diagnosed GD, antithyroid drugs for less than 3 months. Isolated PBMC RNA provided the starting material for the TCR library. The same specimen was also included in a second study, on T cells in Graves' hyperthyroidism and ophthalmopathy.

The sample consisted of peripheral blood mononuclear cells (PBMCs), taken at new diagnosis, from a patient treated with antithyroid drugs. These receptors all come from a man under 40 with Graves disease.

This clonotype was recorded many times. V usage is TRBV12-3 or TRBV12-4 and J usage is TRBJ1-6; weak D call: TRBD1 (6 bases). V was cut by 7 bases and J by 0 bases, with 16 bases left in between. The CDR3 loop spans 17 amino acids. The CDR3 region has the DNA TGTGCCAGCAAGCCCGGGACACTGAGCTCCTATAATTCACCCCTCCACTTT. Protein: CASKPGTLSSYNSPLHF.

The sample holds many counts of this clonotype. The V call is TRBV25-1, the J call TRBJ1-2, with D unresolved. The CDR3 has 13 amino acids. Per the germline V gene, CDR1 is MGHDK and CDR2 is SYGVNS. The ends were cut back, 2 bases at V and 3 bases at J, with 7 bases in the middle. CDR3 DNA: TGTGCCAGCAGTGAAGAGGTAGACTATGGCTACACCTTC. It specifies CASSEEVDYGYTF.

The genes are TRBV30 and TRBJ2-1, with 13 bases lining up with TRBD2. This CDR3 comprises 20 residues. J was trimmed by 1 base and V by 0 bases; bases with no gene match: 12. Germline values: CDR1 GTSNPN, CDR2 SVGIG (reference sequence). The CDR3, as DNA: TGTGCCTGGAGTGTACTTTTGAGGACTAGCGGGAGCAGATCCTACAATGAGCAGTTCTTC. Its protein is CAWSVLLRTSGSRSYNEQFF.

This clonotype has ten or more counts. The chain combines TRBV20-1 with TRBJ1-3, with D maybe TRBD1 (5 bases). Germline V gene sequence: CDR1 DFQATT, CDR2 SNEGSKA (reference sequence). Trimming took off 0 bases at V and 7 bases at J, with 7 bases between the two ends. This CDR3 comprises 12 residues. The chain's CDR3 is CSAREQANTIYF. The CDR3 DNA reads as TGCAGTGCTAGAGAACAGGCGAACACCATATATTTT.

This clonotype was detected many times. The rearrangement joins TRBV11-2 to TRBJ1-5; D gene unclear. The CDR3 has 13 amino acids. Germline V CDR1 and CDR2: SGHAT, FQNNGV. V lost 1 base and J lost 5, with 6 bases in between. The CDR3 region is CASSLGLDQPQHF. The CDR3 DNA reads TGTGCCAGCAGCTTAGGCTTGGATCAGCCCCAGCATTTT. Variable domain in full (rest from reference TRBV11-2 and TRBJ1-5): EAGVAQSPRYKIIEKRQSVAFWCNPISGHATLYWYQQILGQGPKLLIQFQNNGVVDDSQLPKDRFSAERLKGVDSTLKIQPAKLEDSAVYLCASSLGLDQPQHFGDGTRLSIL.

This clonotype came up many times. The rearrangement joins TRBV6-1 to TRBJ2-1; TRBD2 matches at 15 bases. This CDR3 contains 18 residues. The V and J ends lost 7 bases and 0 bases, in that order; junction bases with no gene match: 7. The germline V gene encodes CDR1 MNHNS and CDR2 SASEGT. The CDR3 coding sequence is TGTGCCAGCATTATAGGACTAGCGGGAGGGCCCTCCTACAATGAGCAGTTCTTC. Its protein product is CASIIGLAGGPSYNEQFF.